The clone carrying this T cell receptor (beta chain) has just a few counts. The antigen is undetermined. These data originate in a study of identical twins. TCRdb processed the 5' RACE reads anew with MiXCR; each CDR3 protein has one entry. The table includes 470,000 or so distinct CDR3 sequences, 24% detected once. Study-wide results and limits: High-abundance cord blood beta clonotypes had fewer insertions; memory repertoires showed none. Less excess twin sharing appeared in beta out-of-frame sequences.

Each donor was a healthy Caucasian. CDR1 is ENHRY and CDR2 is SYGVKD in the germline V gene. Trimming left V 2 bases short and J 5 bases short, with 10 bases between. The CDR3 totals 14 residues. In addition, the sample was reused for a study of T cells expressing NK-cell markers.

This sequence was found in a woman aged 18-29 years in good health. The material sequenced was CD4+ T cells sorted from blood. The gene calls are TRBV10-3 and TRBJ2-4; the D gene is possibly TRBD2 (5 bases). The CDR3 bases are TGTGCCATCAGTGAGACTCGGGGTGAAAACATTCAGTACTTC. Its translation: CAISETRGENIQYF.